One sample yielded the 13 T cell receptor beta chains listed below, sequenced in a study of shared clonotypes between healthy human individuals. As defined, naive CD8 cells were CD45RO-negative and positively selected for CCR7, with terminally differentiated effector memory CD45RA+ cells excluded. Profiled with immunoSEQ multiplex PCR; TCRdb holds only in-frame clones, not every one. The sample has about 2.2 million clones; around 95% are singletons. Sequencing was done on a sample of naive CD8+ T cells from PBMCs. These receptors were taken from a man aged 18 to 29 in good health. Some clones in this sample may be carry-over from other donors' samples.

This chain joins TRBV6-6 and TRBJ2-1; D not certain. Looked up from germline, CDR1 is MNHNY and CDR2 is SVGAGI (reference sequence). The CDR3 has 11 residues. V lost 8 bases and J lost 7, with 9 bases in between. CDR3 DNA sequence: TGTGCCAGCGTCATAGGTAATGAGCAGTTCTTC. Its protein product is CASVIGNEQFF.

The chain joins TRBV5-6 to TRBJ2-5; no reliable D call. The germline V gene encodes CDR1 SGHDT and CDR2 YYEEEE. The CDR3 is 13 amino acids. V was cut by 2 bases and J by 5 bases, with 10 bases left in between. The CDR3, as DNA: TGTGCCAGCAGCTTACGGACGGAGGAGACCCAGTACTTC. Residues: CASSLRTEETQYF.

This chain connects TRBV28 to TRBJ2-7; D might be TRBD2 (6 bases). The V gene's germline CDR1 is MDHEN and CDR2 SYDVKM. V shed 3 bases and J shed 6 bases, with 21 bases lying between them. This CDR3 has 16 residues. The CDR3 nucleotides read TGTGCCAGCAGTTTGGGGTTTACCGGGAGAACCCGCGAGCAGTACTTC. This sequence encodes CASSLGFTGRTREQYF.

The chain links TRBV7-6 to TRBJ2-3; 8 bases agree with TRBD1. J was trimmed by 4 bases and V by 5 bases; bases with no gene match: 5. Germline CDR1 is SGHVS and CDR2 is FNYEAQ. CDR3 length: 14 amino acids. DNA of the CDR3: TGTGCCAGCAGCACCCGACAGGGGCCAGATACGCAGTATTTT. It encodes CASSTRQGPDTQYF.

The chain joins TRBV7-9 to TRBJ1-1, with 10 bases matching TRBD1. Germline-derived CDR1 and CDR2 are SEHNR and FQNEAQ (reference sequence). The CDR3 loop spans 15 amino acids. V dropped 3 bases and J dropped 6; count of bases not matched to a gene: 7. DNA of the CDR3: TGTGCCAGCAGCTTGACCGGGACAGGGGCGGCTGAAGCTTTCTTT. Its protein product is CASSLTGTGAAEAFF.

CDR3: CASRDRGGQSEQYF. Here the CDR3 DNA reads TGTGCCAGCAGGGACAGGGGGGGCCAAAGCGAGCAGTACTTC. This chain links TRBV27 with TRBJ2-7, with 10 bases fitting TRBD1. Looked up from germline, CDR1 is MNHEY and CDR2 is SMNVEV (reference sequence). Trimming took 6 bases from V and 6 from J; bases not matched to a gene: 8. The CDR3 consists of 14 residues.

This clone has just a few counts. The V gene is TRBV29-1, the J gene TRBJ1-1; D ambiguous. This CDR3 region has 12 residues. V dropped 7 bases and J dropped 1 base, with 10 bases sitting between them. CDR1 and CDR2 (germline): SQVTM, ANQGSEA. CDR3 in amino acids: CSATSGNTEAFF. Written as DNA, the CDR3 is TGCAGCGCTACCTCGGGGAACACTGAAGCTTTCTTT.

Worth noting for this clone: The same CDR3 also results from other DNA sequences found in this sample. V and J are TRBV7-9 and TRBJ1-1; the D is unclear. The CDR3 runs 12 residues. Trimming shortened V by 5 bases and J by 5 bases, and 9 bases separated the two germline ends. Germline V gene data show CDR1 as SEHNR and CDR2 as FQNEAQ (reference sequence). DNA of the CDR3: TGTGCCAGCAGCCCGGTCAGGACTGAAGCTTTCTTT. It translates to CASSPVRTEAFF.

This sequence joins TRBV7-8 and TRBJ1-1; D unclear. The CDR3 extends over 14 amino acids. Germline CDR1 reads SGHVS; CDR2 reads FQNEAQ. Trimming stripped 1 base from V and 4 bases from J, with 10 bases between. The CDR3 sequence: CASSLVVSGTEAFF. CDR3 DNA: TGTGCCAGCAGCTTAGTTGTAAGTGGCACTGAAGCTTTCTTT.

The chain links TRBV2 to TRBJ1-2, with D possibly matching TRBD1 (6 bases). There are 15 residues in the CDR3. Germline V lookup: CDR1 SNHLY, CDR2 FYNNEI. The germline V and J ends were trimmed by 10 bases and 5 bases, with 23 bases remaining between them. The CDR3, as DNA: TGTGCCATGGAACCTACAGGACAGATTGTTTATGGCTACACCTTC. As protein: CAMEPTGQIVYGYTF.

CDR3: CASSQDPGRSSGNTIYF. DNA of the CDR3: TGCGCCAGCAGCCAAGATCCCGGACGGAGCTCTGGAAACACCATATATTTT. This rearrangement joins TRBV4-3 to TRBJ1-3; D not certain. The CDR3 extends over 17 amino acids. V lost 0 bases and J 0 bases, leaving 12 bases between the germline ends. Germline loops: CDR1 LGHNA, CDR2 YSLEER.

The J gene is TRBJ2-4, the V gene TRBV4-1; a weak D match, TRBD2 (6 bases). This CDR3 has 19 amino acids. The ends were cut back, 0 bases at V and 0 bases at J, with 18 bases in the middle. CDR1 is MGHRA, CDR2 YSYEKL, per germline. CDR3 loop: CASSQDRERRGLAKNIQYF. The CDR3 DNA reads TGCGCCAGCAGCCAAGATCGCGAGCGGAGGGGATTAGCCAAAAACATTCAGTACTTC.

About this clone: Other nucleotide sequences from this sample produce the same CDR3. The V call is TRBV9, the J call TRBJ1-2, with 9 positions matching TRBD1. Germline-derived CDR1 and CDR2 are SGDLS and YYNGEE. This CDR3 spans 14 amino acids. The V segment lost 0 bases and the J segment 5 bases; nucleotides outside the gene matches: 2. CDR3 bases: TGTGCCAGCAGCGTAGGGGGGACAGGGTATGGCTACACCTTC. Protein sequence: CASSVGGTGYGYTF.